Listed here are 12 T cell receptor beta chains from one sample, sequenced in a study of response to subunit inactivated influenza vaccine. TCRdb re-derived calls from the RT-PCR reads in MiXCR, one entry per CDR3 protein. The repertoire holds 400,000 to 650,000 distinct CDR3 sequences, with less than 7.5% as singletons. The input for sequencing was PBMCs from blood, taken about 23 months after vaccination. The receptors were sampled from a man aged 45-69 years who received an inactivated influenza vaccine.

The chain employs TRBV9 and TRBJ2-1; TRBD2 matches at 9 bases. This CDR3 has 17 amino acids. V was clipped by 0 bases and J by 2 bases; unmatched bases: 6. Germline V gene lookup returns CDR1 SGDLS and CDR2 YYNGEE. CDR3 in DNA: TGTGCCAGCAGCGTAGCATTAGAGCGGGGGGCCTACAATGAGCAGTTCTTC. Translated, it gives CASSVALERGAYNEQFF. The variable domain in full, with the rest retrieved from reference TRBV9 and TRBJ2-1, is DSGVTQTPKHLITATGQRVTLRCSPRSGDLSVYWYQQSLDQGLQFLIQYYNGEERAKGNILERFSAQQFPDLHSELNLSSLELGDSALYFCASSVALERGAYNEQFFGPGTRLTVL.

The chain recombines TRBV28 with TRBJ2-5; 7 positions agree with TRBD2. After removal of 2 bases from V and 6 bases from J, the junction contained 3 bases not matched to a gene. The germline V gene has CDR1 MDHEN and CDR2 SYDVKM. This CDR3 is built from 13 residues. The chain's CDR3 is CASSLGGVQTQYF. CDR3 bases: TGTGCCAGCAGTTTAGGGGGGGTGCAGACCCAGTACTTC.

In this sample, this clonotype turned up a few times. This chain joins TRBV20-1 and TRBJ2-7, with a tentative D call TRBD2 (6 bases). The germline CDR1 and CDR2 sequences are DFQATT and SNEGSKA (reference sequence). Trimming left V 5 bases short and J 2 bases short, with 22 bases between. CDR3 length: 16 amino acids. CDR3 sequence reads: CSAPKQFSGAAYEQYF. Here the CDR3 DNA reads TGCAGTGCTCCGAAACAGTTTAGCGGCGCCGCCTACGAGCAGTACTTC.

The rearrangement joins TRBV9 to TRBJ1-2; D unclear. The CDR3 spans 16 residues. The V gene lost 4 bases and the J gene lost 2 bases, with 18 bases spanning the gap. CDR1 is SGDLS and CDR2 is YYNGEE in the germline V gene. The CDR3 nucleotides read TGTGCCAGCAGCCCCGGTGGGAACTTCTACAACTATGGCTACACCTTC. Protein: CASSPGGNFYNYGYTF.

This clonotype was counted ten times or more. The gene calls are TRBV28 and TRBJ2-1, with a weak D call TRBD1 (6 bases). Germline CDR1 reads MDHEN; CDR2 reads SYDVKM. Trimming left V 7 bases short and J 5 bases short, with 12 bases between. The CDR3 is 13 amino acids. The CDR3 loop is CASNRVGNNEQFF. Written as DNA, the CDR3 is TGTGCCAGCAACAGGGTAGGCAACAATGAGCAGTTCTTC. Variable domain in full (rest from reference TRBV28 and TRBJ2-1): DVKVTQSSRYLVKRTGEKVFLECVQDMDHENMFWYRQDPGLGLRLIYFSYDVKMKEKGDIPEGYSVSREKKERFSLILESASTNQTSMYLCASNRVGNNEQFFGPGTRLTVL.

There are a few counts of this clonotype. The V call is TRBV5-1, the J call TRBJ2-5; the D gene is possibly TRBD1 (6 bases). Germline V gene data show CDR1 as SGHRS and CDR2 as YFSETQ. V was clipped by 5 bases and J by 5 bases, with 16 bases between them. The CDR3 length is 14 residues. The CDR3 coding sequence is TGCGCCAGCAGTATTGACAGGACTGAGGAGACCCAGTACTTC. Translation gives CASSIDRTEETQYF. The full variable domain, with the rest looked up from reference TRBV5-1 and TRBJ2-5, is KAGVTQTPRYLIKTRGQQVTLSCSPISGHRSVSWYQQTPGQGLQFLFEYFSETQRNKGNFPGRFSGRQFSNSRSEMNVSTLELGDSALYLCASSIDRTEETQYFGPGTRLLVL.

This clonotype has only a few counts. The rearrangement joins TRBV7-8 to TRBJ1-5; a possible D gene is TRBD1 (5 bases). The length of the CDR3 is 17 residues. Per the germline V gene, CDR1 is SGHVS and CDR2 is FQNEAQ. Trimming cost V 2 bases and J 5 bases, with 19 bases left between them. The CDR3 DNA follows: TGTGCCAGCAGCTTATTTATCATGAGAACGGGGGATCAGCCCCAGCATTTT. Translating it yields CASSLFIMRTGDQPQHF.

In this sample, this clonotype turned up a few times. This sequence joins TRBV10-3 and TRBJ1-6; TRBD1 agrees at 9 bases. Germline-derived CDR1 and CDR2 are ENHRY and SYGVKD. This CDR3 spans 15 amino acids. Trimming cost V 2 bases and J 6 bases; bases outside gene matches: 2. The CDR3 protein is CAISEDRGFNSPLHF. The CDR3, as DNA: TGTGCCATCAGTGAGGACAGGGGGTTTAATTCACCCCTCCACTTT.

There are many counts of this clonotype. The rearrangement uses TRBV27 and TRBJ2-7; a possible D gene is TRBD2 (7 bases). The germline CDR1 and CDR2 sequences are MNHEY and SMNVEV (reference sequence). The CDR3 is made up of 15 amino acids. With 3 bases removed from V and 3 bases from J, the gap between germline ends came to 15 bases. The CDR3 loop is CASSFEGGLVYEQYF. The CDR3 coding sequence is TGTGCCAGCAGTTTCGAGGGGGGGCTAGTCTACGAGCAGTACTTC.

At least ten counts were recorded for this clonotype. The genes are TRBV7-2 and TRBJ2-1; 8 positions agree with TRBD2. CDR3 length: 17 amino acids. Germline V lookup: CDR1 SGHTA, CDR2 FQGNSA. After removal of 1 base from V and 0 bases from J, the junction contained 5 bases not matched to a gene. CDR3 loop: CASSLGSSGSSYNEQFF. DNA of the CDR3: TGTGCCAGCAGCTTAGGCTCAAGCGGGAGCTCCTACAATGAGCAGTTCTTC.

This chain uses TRBV6-2 or TRBV6-3 with TRBJ2-1; 7 bases align to TRBD1. The CDR3 runs to 15 residues. Trimming removed 7 bases from V and 5 bases from J; junction bases left unmatched: 11. Germline lookup yields CDR1 MNHEY and CDR2 SVGEGT. This CDR3 reads CASTLTGTDHNEQFF. The CDR3 DNA is TGTGCCAGCACCCTGACCGGGACAGACCACAATGAGCAGTTCTTC.

The rearrangement uses TRBV20-1 and TRBJ1-1; unclear D gene. The CDR3 loop spans 13 amino acids. Germline V gene data show CDR1 as DFQATT and CDR2 as SNEGSKA (reference sequence). The germline V and J ends were trimmed by 3 bases and 1 base, with 9 bases remaining between them. The CDR3 nucleotides read TGCAGTGCTAGCTACAGCCAGAACACTGAAGCTTTCTTT. It yields the protein CSASYSQNTEAFF.